These 3 T cell receptor beta chains share one sample of origin, sequenced in a study of long-term antiretroviral therapy in people with HIV. immunoSEQ v3.0 was run at survey level. Some clones are missing from TCRdb's copy, which holds only in-frame ones; the method was immunoSEQ multiplex PCR. The sample consists of 10,000 to 15,000 clones, about 80% of them appearing once. Here the sequenced sample was unsorted PBMCs, taken around 3.1 years before starting antiretroviral therapy. Receptor source: a man aged 35 to 55 with HIV.

This sequence joins TRBV11-2 and TRBJ1-5; 8 bases line up with TRBD1. CDR3 size: 16 residues. With V trimmed by 0 bases and J by 2 bases, 3 bases remained unmatched. The V gene's germline CDR1 is SGHAT and CDR2 FQNNGV. The CDR3 sequence: CASSLDLGQGNQPQHF. In DNA, the CDR3 is TGTGCCAGCAGCTTAGATCTGGGACAGGGCAATCAGCCCCAGCATTTT.

As DNA, the CDR3 is TGTGCCAGCAGTTTCCCACAGGGTAGGGCCAATGAGCAGTTCTTC. It translates to CASSFPQGRANEQFF. The V and J genes are TRBV27 and TRBJ2-1; maybe TRBD1 (6 bases). The V gene lost 3 bases and the J gene lost 6 bases, with 15 bases spanning the gap. The CDR3 spans 15 residues. Germline CDR1 reads MNHEY; CDR2 reads SMNVEV (reference sequence).

This clone was recorded a few times. This rearrangement joins TRBV4-3 to TRBJ2-3; maybe TRBD2 (6 bases). Germline V gene lookup returns CDR1 LGHNA and CDR2 YSLEER. The CDR3 length is 17 residues. Trimming took off 3 bases at V and 0 bases at J, with 16 bases between the two ends. CDR3: CASSQSRNGRSTDTQYF. CDR3 DNA sequence: TGCGCCAGCAGCCAGTCTCGGAACGGGAGAAGCACAGATACGCAGTATTTT.